The 11 T cell receptor beta chains given below trace back to one sample, sequenced in a study of blood T cell repertoires in COVID-19. The assay was immunoSEQ multiplex PCR, and TCRdb's table has in-frame clones only and misses some. Of over 150,000 clones in the sample, about 83% are singletons; the top ten hold about 12%. The sequenced sample was peripheral blood. These receptors were collected from a woman aged 55-75 years with COVID-19, enrolled during active disease.

The chain is built from TRBV5-1 and TRBJ1-1; D is undetermined. This CDR3 has 13 amino acids. Germline values: CDR1 SGHRS, CDR2 YFSETQ. Trimming cost V 0 bases and J 1 base, with 4 bases left between them. The CDR3 DNA follows: TGCGCCAGCAGCTTGGCCGGGAACACTGAAGCTTTCTTT. Its translation: CASSLAGNTEAFF.

This chain connects TRBV5-6 to TRBJ2-1; unclear D gene. The CDR3 has 13 residues. Germline V gives CDR1 SGHDT, CDR2 YYEEEE. V was shortened by 1 base and J by 5 bases, with 7 bases between the two germline ends. CDR3 sequence reads: CASSLTVHNEQFF. The CDR3 coding sequence is TGTGCCAGCAGCTTGACTGTCCACAATGAGCAGTTCTTC.

This clone was counted only a few times. The chain combines TRBV27 with TRBJ1-2; the D gene is possibly TRBD1 (5 bases). V dropped 5 bases and J dropped 4 bases, with 11 bases sitting between them. The CDR3 sequence is 13 residues long. Germline V lookup: CDR1 MNHEY, CDR2 SMNVEV (reference sequence). The CDR3 DNA follows: TGTGCCAGCAGTCCCGACAGATTCTATGGCTACACCTTC. It specifies CASSPDRFYGYTF.

The V call is TRBV6-1, the J call TRBJ2-1, with 8 bases fitting TRBD2. The germline V gene has CDR1 MNHNS and CDR2 SASEGT. The CDR3 is 15 amino acids. Losses at the gene ends were 3 bases for V and 10 bases for J; bases not matched to a gene: 11. The CDR3: CASSDRGGIFREQFF. The CDR3 DNA follows: TGTGCCAGCAGTGACCGCGGGGGGATCTTCAGGGAGCAGTTCTTC.

This clone showed up just a few times. V gene TRBV19 combines with J gene TRBJ1-5; D is possibly TRBD1 (5 bases). Germline CDR1 LNHDA, CDR2 SQIVND (reference sequence). The CDR3 is made up of 18 amino acids. V lost 5 bases and J lost 0, with 20 bases in between. The CDR3 DNA is TGTGCCAGTAGTGTCGCGATCAGGGCAGCTTATAGCAATCAGCCCCAGCATTTT. It is translated as CASSVAIRAAYSNQPQHF.

This chain links TRBV29-1 with TRBJ1-2; 11 bases align to TRBD1. With 6 bases clipped from V and 13 bases from J, the junction kept 10 bases outside the gene matches. The germline V gene has CDR1 SQVTM and CDR2 ANQGSEA. This CDR3 has 12 amino acids. The CDR3 loop is CSVAGTGGFGTF. The CDR3 DNA is TGCAGCGTCGCCGGGACAGGGGGGTTTGGCACCTTC.

This sequence joins TRBV7-3 and TRBJ2-3, with D possibly being TRBD1 (5 bases). Germline CDR1 reads SGHTA; CDR2 reads FQGTGA. CDR3 length equals 16 residues. V shed 0 bases and J shed 3 bases, with 13 bases lying between them. CDR3 nucleotides: TGTGCCAGCAGCTTAACTGGGGCAGGGTGGACAGATACGCAGTATTTT. Residues: CASSLTGAGWTDTQYF.

The chain uses TRBV9 and TRBJ2-1, with TRBD2 as a possible D gene (5 bases). This CDR3 is 16 amino acids long. Trimming cost V 1 base and J 7 bases, with 18 bases left between them. Germline V CDR1 and CDR2: SGDLS, YYNGEE. The CDR3 reads CASSVQSSNRGNEQFF. The CDR3 DNA is TGTGCCAGCAGCGTACAGTCTAGCAATCGCGGAAATGAGCAGTTCTTC.

The V call is TRBV5-1, the J call TRBJ2-7; the match to TRBD1 covers 9 bases. Germline V CDR1 and CDR2: SGHRS, YFSETQ. The CDR3 is 16 residues long. The ends lost 0 bases at V and 2 bases at J; junction bases unmatched: 6. The CDR3 bases are TGCGCCAGCAGCTTGGAAACAGGGGGCCCCACCTACGAGCAGTACGTC. Its protein product is CASSLETGGPTYEQYV.

CDR3 in DNA: TGTGCCAGCAGCCTAAGTACCGGTTGGGGCTACACCTTC. This sequence encodes CASSLSTGWGYTF. The genes are TRBV7-8 and TRBJ1-2; D is unresolved. The germline V and J ends were trimmed by 5 bases and 8 bases, with 15 bases remaining between them. The CDR3 covers 13 residues. CDR1 is SGHVS, CDR2 FQNEAQ, per germline.

This clone was picked up a small number of times. V usage is TRBV4-2 and J usage is TRBJ1-4; D is possibly TRBD1 (5 bases). V shed 3 bases and J shed 0 bases, with 23 bases lying between them. The CDR3 loop spans 20 amino acids. The V gene's germline CDR1 is LGHNA and CDR2 YNFKEQ. In DNA, the CDR3 is TGTGCCAGCAGCCAGGAGACCTCCGGGACTTATGGGTCAACTAATGAAAAACTGTTTTTT. It encodes CASSQETSGTYGSTNEKLFF.